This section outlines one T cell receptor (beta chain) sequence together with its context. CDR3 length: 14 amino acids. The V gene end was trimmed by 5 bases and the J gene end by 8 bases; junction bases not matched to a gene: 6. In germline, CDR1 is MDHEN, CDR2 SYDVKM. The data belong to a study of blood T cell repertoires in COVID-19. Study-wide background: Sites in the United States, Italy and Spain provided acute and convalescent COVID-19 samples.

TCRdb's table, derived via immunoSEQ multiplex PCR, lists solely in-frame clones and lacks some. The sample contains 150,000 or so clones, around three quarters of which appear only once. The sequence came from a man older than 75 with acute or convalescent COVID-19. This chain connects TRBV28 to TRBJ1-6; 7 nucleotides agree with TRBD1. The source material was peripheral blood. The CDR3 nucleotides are TGTGCCAGCAGTGTGACAGGGATGTATTCACCCCTCCACTTT. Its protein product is CASSVTGMYSPLHF.